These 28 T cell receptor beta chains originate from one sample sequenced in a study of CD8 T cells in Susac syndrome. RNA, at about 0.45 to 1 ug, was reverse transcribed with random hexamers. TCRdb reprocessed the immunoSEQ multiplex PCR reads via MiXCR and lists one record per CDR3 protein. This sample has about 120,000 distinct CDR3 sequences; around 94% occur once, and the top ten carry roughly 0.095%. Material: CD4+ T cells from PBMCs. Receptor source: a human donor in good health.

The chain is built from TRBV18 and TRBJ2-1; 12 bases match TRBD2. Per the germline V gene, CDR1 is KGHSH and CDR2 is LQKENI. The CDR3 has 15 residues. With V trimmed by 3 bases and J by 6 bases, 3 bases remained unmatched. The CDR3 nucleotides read TGTGCCAGCTCACCGACTAGCGGGAGTGTCAATGAGCAGTTCTTC. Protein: CASSPTSGSVNEQFF.

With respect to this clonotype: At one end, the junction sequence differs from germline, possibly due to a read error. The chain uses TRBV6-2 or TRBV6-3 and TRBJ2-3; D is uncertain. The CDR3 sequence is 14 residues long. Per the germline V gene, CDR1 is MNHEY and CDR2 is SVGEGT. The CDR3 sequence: CASSNSRPADTQYF. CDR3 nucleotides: TGTGCCAGCAGTAACTCCCGACCAGCAGATACGCAGTATTTT.

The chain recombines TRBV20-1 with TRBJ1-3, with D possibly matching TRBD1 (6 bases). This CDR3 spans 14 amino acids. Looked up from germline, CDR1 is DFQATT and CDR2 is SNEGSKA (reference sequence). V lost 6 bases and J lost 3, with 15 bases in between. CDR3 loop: CSAINRADGNTIYF. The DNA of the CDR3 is TGCAGTGCAATCAACAGGGCTGATGGAAACACCATATATTTT.

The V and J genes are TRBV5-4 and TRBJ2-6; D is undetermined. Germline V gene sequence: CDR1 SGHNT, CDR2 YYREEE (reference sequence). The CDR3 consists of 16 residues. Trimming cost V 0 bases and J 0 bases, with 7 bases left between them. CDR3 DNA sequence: TGTGCCAGCAGCTTGGTTGCAGCCTCTGGGGCCAACGTCCTGACTTTC. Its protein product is CASSLVAASGANVLTF.

In DNA, the CDR3 is TGTGCCAGCAGCTTAGCGAGACCCTACGAGCAGTACTTC. Its protein product is CASSLARPYEQYF. The chain is built from TRBV7-2 and TRBJ2-7; unclear D gene. V was trimmed by 0 bases and J by 2 bases, leaving 5 bases between them. This CDR3 has 13 residues. CDR1 and CDR2 (germline): SGHTA, FQGNSA.

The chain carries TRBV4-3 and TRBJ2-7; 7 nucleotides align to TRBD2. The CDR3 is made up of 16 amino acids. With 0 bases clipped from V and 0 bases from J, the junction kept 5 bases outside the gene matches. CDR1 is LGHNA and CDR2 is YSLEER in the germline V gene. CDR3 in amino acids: CASSQDTGGGSYEQYF. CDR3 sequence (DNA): TGCGCCAGCAGCCAAGATACGGGAGGCGGCTCCTACGAGCAGTACTTC.

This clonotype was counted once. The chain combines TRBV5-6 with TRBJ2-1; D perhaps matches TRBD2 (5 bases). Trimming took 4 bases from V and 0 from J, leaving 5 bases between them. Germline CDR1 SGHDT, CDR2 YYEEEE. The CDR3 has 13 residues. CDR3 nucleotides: TGTGCCAGCAGCCGGGGCTCCTACAATGAGCAGTTCTTC. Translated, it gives CASSRGSYNEQFF. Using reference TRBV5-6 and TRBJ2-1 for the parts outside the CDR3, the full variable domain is DAGVTQSPTHLIKTRGQQVTLRCSPKSGHDTVSWYQQALGQGPQFIFQYYEEEERQRGNFPDRFSGHQFPNYSSELNVNALLLGDSALYLCASSRGSYNEQFFGPGTRLTVL.

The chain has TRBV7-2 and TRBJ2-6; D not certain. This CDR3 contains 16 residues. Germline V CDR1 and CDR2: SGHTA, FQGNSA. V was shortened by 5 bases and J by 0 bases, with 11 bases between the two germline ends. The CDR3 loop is CASSGVPISGANVLTF. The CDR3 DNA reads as TGTGCCAGCAGCGGCGTACCGATCTCTGGGGCCAACGTCCTGACTTTC.

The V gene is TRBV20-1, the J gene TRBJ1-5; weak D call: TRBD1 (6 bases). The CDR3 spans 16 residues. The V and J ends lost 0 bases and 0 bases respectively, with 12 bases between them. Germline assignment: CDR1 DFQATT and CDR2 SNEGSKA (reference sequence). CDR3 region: CSARDGGRSSNQPQHF. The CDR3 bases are TGCAGTGCTAGAGATGGGGGCAGGAGTAGCAATCAGCCCCAGCATTTT.

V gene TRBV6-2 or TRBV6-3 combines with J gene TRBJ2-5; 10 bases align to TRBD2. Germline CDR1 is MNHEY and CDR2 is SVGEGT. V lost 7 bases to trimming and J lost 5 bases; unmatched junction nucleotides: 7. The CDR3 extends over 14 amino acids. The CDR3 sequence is CASIPASGSETQYF. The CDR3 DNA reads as TGTGCCAGCATCCCGGCTAGCGGGAGTGAGACCCAGTACTTC.

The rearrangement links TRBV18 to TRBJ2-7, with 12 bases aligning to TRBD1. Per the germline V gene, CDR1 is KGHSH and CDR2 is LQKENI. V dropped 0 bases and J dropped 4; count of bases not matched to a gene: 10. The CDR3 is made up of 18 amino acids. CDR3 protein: CASSPPSLGQGAGYEQYF. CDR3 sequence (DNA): TGTGCCAGCTCACCACCATCCCTGGGACAGGGGGCTGGATACGAGCAGTACTTC.

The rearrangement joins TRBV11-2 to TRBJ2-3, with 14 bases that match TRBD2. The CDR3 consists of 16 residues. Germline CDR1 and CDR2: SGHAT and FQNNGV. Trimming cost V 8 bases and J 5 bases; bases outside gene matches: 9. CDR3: CASVGLAGGREDTQYF. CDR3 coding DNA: TGTGCCAGCGTCGGACTAGCGGGAGGCCGGGAAGATACGCAGTATTTT.

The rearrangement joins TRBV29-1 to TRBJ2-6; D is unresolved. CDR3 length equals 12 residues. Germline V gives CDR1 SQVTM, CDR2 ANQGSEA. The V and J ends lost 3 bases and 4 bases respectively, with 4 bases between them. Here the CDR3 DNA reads TGCAGCGTTGAGGCCGGGGCCAACGTCCTGACTTTC. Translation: CSVEAGANVLTF. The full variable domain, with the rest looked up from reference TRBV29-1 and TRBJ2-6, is SAVISQKPSRDICQRGTSLTIQCQVDSQVTMMFWYRQQPGQSLTLIATANQGSEATYESGFVIDKFPISRPNLTFSTLTVSNMSPEDSSIYLCSVEAGANVLTFGAGSRLTVL.

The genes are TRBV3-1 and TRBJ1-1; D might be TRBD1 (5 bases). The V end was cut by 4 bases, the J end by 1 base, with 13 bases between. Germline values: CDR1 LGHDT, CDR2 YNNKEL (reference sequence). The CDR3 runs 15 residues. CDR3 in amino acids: CASSLRAGGNTEAFF. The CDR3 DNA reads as TGTGCCAGCAGCCTCAGAGCCGGGGGGAACACTGAAGCTTTCTTT.

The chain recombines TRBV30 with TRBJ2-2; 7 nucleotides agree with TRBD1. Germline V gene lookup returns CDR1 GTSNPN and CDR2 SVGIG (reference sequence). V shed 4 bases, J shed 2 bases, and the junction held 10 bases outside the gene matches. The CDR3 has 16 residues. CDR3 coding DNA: TGTGCCTGGATGGCAAGACAGGGATTTAACACCGGGGAGCTGTTTTTT. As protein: CAWMARQGFNTGELFF.

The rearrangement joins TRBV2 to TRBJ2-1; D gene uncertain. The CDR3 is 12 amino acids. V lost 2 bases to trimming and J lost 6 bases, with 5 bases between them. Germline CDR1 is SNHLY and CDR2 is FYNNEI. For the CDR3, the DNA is TGTGCCAGCAGTGAATCGGTCAATGAGCAGTTCTTC. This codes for CASSESVNEQFF.

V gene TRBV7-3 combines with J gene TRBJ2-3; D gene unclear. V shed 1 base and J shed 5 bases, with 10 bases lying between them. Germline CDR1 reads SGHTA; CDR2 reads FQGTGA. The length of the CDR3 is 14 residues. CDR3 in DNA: TGTGCCAGCAGCTTAAGTGGAACTTTAGATACGCAGTATTTT. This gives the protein CASSLSGTLDTQYF.

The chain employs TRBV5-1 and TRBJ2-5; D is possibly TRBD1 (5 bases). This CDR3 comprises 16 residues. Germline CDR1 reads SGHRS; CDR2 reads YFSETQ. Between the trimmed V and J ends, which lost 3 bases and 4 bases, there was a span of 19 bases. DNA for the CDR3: TGCGCCAGCAGCTCGGAAGGGGATCACACACGAGAGACCCAGTACTTC. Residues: CASSSEGDHTRETQYF.

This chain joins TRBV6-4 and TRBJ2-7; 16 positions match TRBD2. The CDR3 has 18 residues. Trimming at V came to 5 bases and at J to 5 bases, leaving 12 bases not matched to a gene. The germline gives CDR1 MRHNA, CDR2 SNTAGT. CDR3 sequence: CASSPPGTSGRAFHEQYF. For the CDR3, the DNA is TGTGCCAGCAGTCCACCCGGGACTAGCGGGAGGGCCTTCCACGAGCAGTACTTC.

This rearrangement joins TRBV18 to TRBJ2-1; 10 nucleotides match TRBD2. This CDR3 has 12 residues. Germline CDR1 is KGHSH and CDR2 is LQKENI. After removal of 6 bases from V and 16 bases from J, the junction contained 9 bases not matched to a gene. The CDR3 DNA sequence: TGTGCCAGCTCCCCCACTAGGACTAGCGGCTTCTTC. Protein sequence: CASSPTRTSGFF. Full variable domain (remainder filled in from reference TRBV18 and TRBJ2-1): NAGVMQNPRHLVRRRGQEARLRCSPMKGHSHVYWYRQLPEEGLKFMVYLQKENIIDESGMPKERFSAEFPKEGPSILRIQQVVRGDSAAYFCASSPTRTSGFFGPGTRLTVL.

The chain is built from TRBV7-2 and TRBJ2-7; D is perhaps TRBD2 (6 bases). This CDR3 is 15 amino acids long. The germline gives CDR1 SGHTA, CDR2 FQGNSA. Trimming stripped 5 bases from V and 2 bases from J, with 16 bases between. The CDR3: CASSLHGDWTYEQYF. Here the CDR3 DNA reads TGTGCCAGCAGCCTGCACGGGGACTGGACCTACGAGCAGTACTTC.

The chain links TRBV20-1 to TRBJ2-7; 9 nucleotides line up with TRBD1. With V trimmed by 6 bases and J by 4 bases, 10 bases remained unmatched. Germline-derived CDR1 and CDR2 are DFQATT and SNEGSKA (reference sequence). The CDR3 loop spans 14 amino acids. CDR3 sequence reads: CSATTGTGKYEQYF. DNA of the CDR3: TGCAGTGCCACCACCGGGACAGGGAAATACGAGCAGTACTTC.

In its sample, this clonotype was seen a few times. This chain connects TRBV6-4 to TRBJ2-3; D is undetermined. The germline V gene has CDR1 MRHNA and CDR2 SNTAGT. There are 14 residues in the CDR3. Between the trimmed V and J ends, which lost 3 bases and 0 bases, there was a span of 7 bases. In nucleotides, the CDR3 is TGTGCCAGCAGTGAAGGCAGGAGCACAGATACGCAGTATTTT. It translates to CASSEGRSTDTQYF.

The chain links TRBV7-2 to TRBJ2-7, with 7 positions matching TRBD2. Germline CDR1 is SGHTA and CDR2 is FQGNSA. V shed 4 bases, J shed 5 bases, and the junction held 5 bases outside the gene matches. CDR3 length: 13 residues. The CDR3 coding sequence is TGTGCCAGCAGCTCCCGGGGAGGGAACGAGCAGTACTTC. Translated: CASSSRGGNEQYF. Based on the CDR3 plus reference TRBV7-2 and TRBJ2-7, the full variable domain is GAGVSQSPSNKVTEKGKDVELRCDPISGHTALYWYRQSLGQGLEFLIYFQGNSAPDKSGLPSDRFSAERTGGSVSTLTIQRTQQEDSAVYLCASSSRGGNEQYFGPGTRLTVT.

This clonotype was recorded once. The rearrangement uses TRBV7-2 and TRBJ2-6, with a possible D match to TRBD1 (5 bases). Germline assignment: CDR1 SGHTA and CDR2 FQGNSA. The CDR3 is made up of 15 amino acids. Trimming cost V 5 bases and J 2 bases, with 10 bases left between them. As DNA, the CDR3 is TGTGCCAGCAGCGCGGACATCGCTGGGGCCAACGTCCTGACTTTC. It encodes CASSADIAGANVLTF.

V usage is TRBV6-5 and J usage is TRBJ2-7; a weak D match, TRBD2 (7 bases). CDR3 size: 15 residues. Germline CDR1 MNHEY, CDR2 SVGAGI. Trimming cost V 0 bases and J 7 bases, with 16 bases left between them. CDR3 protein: CASSYSSGGSGEQYF. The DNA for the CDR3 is TGTGCCAGCAGTTACTCGTCGGGGGGCTCGGGTGAGCAGTACTTC.

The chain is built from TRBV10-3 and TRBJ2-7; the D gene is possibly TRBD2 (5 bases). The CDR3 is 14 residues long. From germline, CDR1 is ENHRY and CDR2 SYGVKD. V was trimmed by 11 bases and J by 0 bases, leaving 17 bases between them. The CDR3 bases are TGTGCCGCACAGCCGGAGGCCAGCTCCTACGAGCAGTACTTC. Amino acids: CAAQPEASSYEQYF.

The CDR3 sequence is CSANPPPPRGSAYEQYF. Written as DNA, the CDR3 is TGCAGTGCCAACCCACCCCCTCCGAGGGGAAGCGCCTACGAGCAGTACTTC. The chain combines TRBV20-1 with TRBJ2-7; tentatively, D is TRBD1 or TRBD2 (5 bases each). V lost 6 bases to trimming and J lost 2 bases, with 26 bases between them. The CDR3 length is 17 residues. CDR1 is DFQATT and CDR2 is SNEGSKA in the germline V gene (reference sequence).